This T cell receptor (beta chain) was sequenced for a study of cytomegalovirus exposure and HLA in healthy donors. General observations from the study: The authors listed some 150 TCR beta chains as cytomegalovirus-associated. A few CMV-associated chains proved CMV antigen-specific in vitro.

The PCR ran on 60 Vbeta and 13 Jbeta primers. The data were produced by immunoSEQ multiplex PCR, yet TCRdb's version contains in-frame clones alone and is incomplete. Of about 150,000 clones listed, approximately 74% are singletons. The donors, nominally healthy at sampling, likely had unrecorded immune exposures. This clone appeared once. What it binds is not known. The germline CDR1 and CDR2 sequences are MNHNY and SVGAGI (reference sequence). The CDR3 has 14 residues. The V end lost 6 bases, the J end lost 2 bases, and 11 bases lay between the germline ends. The clonotype originates from a man aged 18-30 years in good health and CMV-seropositive. The sequencing sample was made of PBMCs. This sequence joins TRBV6-6 and TRBJ1-5, with TRBD1 as a possible D gene (5 bases). The DNA for the CDR3 is TGTGCCAGCAGAACACAGGTCGGCAATCAGCCCCAGCATTTT. Protein product: CASRTQVGNQPQHF.